This TCR beta chain was recovered during a study of shared clonotypes between healthy human individuals. Regarding the study as a whole: About 5% of naive CD4 clonotypes were shared across a handful of donors. A reduction in generation probabilities was seen for non-shared clonotypes relative to those shared by all four donors.

The V and J ends lost 6 bases and 12 bases respectively, with 9 bases between them. The germline V gene has CDR1 MDHEN and CDR2 SYDVKM. The CDR3 has 10 amino acids. Data came from immunoSEQ multiplex PCR; TCRdb stores just in-frame clones and leaves some out. The sample records about 1.5 million clones, 95% to 99% being singletons. As to this clone: The target antigen is unknown.

The rearrangement links TRBV28 to TRBJ2-1; D may correspond to TRBD1 or TRBD2 (5 bases each). Sequenced sample: naive CD4+ T cells sorted from blood. Specified subset: CD45RA+ positively selected. The receptor was isolated from a young man in good health. The CDR3 region has the DNA TGTGCCAGCAGCTCAGGGACGCAGTTCTTC. It codes for CASSSGTQFF. The whole variable domain, remainder taken from reference TRBV28 and TRBJ2-1, is DVKVTQSSRYLVKRTGEKVFLECVQDMDHENMFWYRQDPGLGLRLIYFSYDVKMKEKGDIPEGYSVSREKKERFSLILESASTNQTSMYLCASSSGTQFFGPGTRLTVL.